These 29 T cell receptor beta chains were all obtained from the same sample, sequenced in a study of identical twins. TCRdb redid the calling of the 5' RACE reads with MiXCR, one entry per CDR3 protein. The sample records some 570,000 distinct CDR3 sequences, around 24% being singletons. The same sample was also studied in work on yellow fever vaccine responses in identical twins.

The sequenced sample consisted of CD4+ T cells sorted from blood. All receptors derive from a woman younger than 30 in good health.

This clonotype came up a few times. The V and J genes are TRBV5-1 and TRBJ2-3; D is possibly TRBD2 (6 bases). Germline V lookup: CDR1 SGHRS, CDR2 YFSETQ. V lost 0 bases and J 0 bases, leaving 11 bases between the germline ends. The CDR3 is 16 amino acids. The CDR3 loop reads CASSLAGTVSTDTQYF. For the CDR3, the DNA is TGCGCCAGCAGCTTGGCCGGGACTGTTAGCACAGATACGCAGTATTTT.

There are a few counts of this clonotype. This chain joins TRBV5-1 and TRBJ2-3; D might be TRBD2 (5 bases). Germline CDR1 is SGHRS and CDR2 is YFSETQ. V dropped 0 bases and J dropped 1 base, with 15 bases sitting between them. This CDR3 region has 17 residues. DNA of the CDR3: TGCGCCAGCAGCTTGGAAAGCGGCGGTCGGGGCACAGATACGCAGTATTTT. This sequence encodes CASSLESGGRGTDTQYF.

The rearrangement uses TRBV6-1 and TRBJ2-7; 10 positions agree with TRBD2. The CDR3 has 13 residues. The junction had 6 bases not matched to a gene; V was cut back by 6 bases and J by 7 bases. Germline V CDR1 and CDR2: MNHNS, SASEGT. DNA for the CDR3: TGTGCCAGCAGACTAGCGGGGACAAGTGAGCAGTACGTC. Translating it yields CASRLAGTSEQYV.

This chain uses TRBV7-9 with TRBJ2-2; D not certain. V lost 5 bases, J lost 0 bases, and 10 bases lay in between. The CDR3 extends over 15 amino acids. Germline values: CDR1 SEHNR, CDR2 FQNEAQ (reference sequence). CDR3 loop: CASSRPSSNTGELFF. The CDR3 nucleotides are TGTGCCAGCAGCCGGCCCAGTTCGAACACCGGGGAGCTGTTTTTT.

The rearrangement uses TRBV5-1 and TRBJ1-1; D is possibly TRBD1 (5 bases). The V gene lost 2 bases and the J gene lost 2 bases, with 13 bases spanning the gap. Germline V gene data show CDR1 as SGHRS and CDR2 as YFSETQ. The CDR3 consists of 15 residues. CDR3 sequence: CASSLRDGPNTEAFF. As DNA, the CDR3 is TGCGCCAGCAGCTTACGGGACGGCCCTAACACTGAAGCTTTCTTT.

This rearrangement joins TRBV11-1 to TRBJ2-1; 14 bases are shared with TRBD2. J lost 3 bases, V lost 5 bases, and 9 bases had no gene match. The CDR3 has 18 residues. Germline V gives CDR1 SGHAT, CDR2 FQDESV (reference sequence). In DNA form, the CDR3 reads TGTGCCAGCAGCCCCGCGGGACTAGCGGGAGTTGGCTACAATGAGCAGTTCTTC. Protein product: CASSPAGLAGVGYNEQFF.

The CDR3 nucleotides read TGCGCCAGCAGCTTACCCGGGACTAGCGGGCTAACAGATACGCAGTATTTT. Its protein is CASSLPGTSGLTDTQYF. V and J are TRBV5-1 and TRBJ2-3, with 12 nucleotides matching TRBD2. After removal of 2 bases from V and 3 bases from J, the junction contained 7 bases not matched to a gene. Germline CDR1 SGHRS, CDR2 YFSETQ. The CDR3 totals 17 residues.

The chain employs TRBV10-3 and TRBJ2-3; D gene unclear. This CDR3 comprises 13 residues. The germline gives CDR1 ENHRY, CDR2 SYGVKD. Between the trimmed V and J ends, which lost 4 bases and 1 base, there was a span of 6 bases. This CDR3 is CAISVDGTDTQYF. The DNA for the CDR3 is TGTGCCATCAGTGTCGACGGCACAGATACGCAGTATTTT.

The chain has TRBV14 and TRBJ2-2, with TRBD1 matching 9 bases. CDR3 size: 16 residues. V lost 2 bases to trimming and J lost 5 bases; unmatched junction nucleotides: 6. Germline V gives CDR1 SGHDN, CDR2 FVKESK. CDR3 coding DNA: TGTGCCAGCAGCCAACTTGGACAGGGGCGGACCGGGGAGCTGTTTTTT. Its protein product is CASSQLGQGRTGELFF.

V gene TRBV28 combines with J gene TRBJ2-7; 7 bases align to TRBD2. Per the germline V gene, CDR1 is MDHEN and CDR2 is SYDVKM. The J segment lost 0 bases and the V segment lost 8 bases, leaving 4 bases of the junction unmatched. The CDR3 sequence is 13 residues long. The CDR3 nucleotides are TGTGCCAGCGGGGGGGTGAGCTCCTACGAGCAGTACGTC. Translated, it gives CASGGVSSYEQYV.

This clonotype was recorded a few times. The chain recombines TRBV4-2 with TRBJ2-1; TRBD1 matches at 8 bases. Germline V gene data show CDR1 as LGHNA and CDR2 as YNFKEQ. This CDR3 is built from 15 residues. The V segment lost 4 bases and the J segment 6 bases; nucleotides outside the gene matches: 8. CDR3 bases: TGTGCCAGCAGCCGCCAGATTACAGGGGGCAATGAGCAGTTCTTC. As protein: CASSRQITGGNEQFF.

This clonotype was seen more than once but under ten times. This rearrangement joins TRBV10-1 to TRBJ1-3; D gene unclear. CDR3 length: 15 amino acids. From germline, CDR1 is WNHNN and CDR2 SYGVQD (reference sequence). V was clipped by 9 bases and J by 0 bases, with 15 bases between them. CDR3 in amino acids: CASGPSDNSGNTIYF. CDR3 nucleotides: TGCGCCAGTGGACCCTCGGATAACTCTGGAAACACCATATATTTT.

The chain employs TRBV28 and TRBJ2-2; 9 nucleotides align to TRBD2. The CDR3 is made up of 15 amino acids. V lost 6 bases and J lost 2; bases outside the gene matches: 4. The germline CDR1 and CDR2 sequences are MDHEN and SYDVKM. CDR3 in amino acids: CASRSSGDNTGELFF. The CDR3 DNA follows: TGTGCCAGCAGATCTAGCGGGGATAACACCGGGGAGCTGTTTTTT.

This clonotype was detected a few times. CDR3 in amino acids: CASSRRQGVVDEQFF. In nucleotides, the CDR3 is TGCGCCAGCAGTCGTAGACAGGGGGTTGTCGATGAGCAGTTCTTC. The chain joins TRBV4-1 to TRBJ2-1; 9 bases line up with TRBD1. Germline CDR1 is MGHRA and CDR2 is YSYEKL. Losses at the gene ends were 6 bases for V and 8 bases for J; bases not matched to a gene: 11. There are 15 residues in the CDR3.

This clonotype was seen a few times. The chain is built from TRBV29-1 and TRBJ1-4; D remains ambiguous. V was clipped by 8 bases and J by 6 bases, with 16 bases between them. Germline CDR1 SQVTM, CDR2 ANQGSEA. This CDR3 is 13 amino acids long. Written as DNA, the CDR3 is TGCAGCATCTCGCGGGGAGGGCATGAAAAACTGTTTTTT. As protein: CSISRGGHEKLFF.

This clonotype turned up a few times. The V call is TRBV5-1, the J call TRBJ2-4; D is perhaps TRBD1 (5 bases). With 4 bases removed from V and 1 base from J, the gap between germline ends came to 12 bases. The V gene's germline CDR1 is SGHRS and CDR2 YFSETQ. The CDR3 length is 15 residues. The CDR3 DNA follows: TGCGCCAGCAGCGGCCACCCAGGGGCCAAAAACATTCAGTACTTC. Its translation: CASSGHPGAKNIQYF.

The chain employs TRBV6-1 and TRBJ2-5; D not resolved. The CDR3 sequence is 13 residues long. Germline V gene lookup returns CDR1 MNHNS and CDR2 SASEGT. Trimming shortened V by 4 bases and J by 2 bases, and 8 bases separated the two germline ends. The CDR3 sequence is CASSVEQQETQYF. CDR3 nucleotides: TGTGCCAGCAGTGTTGAGCAGCAAGAGACCCAGTACTTC.

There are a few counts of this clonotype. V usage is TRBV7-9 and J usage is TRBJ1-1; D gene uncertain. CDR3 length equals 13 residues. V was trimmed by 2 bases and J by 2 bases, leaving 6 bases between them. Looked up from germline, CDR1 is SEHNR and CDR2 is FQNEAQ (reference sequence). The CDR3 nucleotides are TGTGCCAGCAGCTTACGCCATAACACTGAAGCTTTCTTT. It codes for CASSLRHNTEAFF.

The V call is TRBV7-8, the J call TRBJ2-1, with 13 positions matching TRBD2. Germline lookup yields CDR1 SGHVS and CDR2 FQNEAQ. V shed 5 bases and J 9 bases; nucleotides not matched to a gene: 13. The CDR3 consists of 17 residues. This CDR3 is CASSQPPGLAGDGEQFF. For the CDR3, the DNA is TGTGCCAGCAGCCAACCCCCAGGACTAGCGGGAGACGGTGAGCAGTTCTTC.

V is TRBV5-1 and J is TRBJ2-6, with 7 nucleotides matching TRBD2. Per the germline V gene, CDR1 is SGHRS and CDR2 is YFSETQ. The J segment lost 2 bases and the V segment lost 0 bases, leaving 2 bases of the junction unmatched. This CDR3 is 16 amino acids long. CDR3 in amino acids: CASSLEAGAGANVLTF. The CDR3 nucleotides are TGCGCCAGCAGCTTGGAGGCGGGGGCTGGGGCCAACGTCCTGACTTTC.

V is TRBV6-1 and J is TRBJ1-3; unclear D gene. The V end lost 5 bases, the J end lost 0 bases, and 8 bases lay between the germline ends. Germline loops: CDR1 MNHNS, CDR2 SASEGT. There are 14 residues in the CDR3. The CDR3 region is CASSRESSGNTIYF. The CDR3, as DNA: TGTGCCAGCAGTAGGGAGAGCTCTGGAAACACCATATATTTT.

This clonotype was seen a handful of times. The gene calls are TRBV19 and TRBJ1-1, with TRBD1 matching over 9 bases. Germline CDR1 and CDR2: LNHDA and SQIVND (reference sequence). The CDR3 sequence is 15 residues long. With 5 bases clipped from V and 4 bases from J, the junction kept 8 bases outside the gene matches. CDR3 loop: CASSAPDRGFTEAFF. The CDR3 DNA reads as TGTGCCAGTAGTGCACCCGACAGGGGGTTCACTGAAGCTTTCTTT.

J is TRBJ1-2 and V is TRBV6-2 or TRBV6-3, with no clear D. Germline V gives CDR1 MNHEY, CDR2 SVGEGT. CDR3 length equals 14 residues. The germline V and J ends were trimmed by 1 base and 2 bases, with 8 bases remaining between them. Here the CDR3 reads CASSYLGSNYGYTF. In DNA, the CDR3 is TGTGCCAGCAGTTACTTAGGCAGCAACTATGGCTACACCTTC.

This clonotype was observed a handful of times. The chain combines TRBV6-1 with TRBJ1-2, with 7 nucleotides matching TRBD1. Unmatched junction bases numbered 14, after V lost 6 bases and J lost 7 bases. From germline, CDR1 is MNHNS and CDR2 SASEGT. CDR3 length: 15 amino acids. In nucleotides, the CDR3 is TGTGCCAGCAGACCCACAGGGGCCTCACCCCGTGGCTACACCTTC. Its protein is CASRPTGASPRGYTF.

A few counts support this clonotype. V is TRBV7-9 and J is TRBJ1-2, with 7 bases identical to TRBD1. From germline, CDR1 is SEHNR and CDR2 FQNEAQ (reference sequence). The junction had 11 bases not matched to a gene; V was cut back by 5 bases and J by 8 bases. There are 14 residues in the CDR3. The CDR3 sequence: CASSPQTGNWGYTF. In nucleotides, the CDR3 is TGTGCCAGCAGCCCGCAGACAGGGAATTGGGGCTACACCTTC.

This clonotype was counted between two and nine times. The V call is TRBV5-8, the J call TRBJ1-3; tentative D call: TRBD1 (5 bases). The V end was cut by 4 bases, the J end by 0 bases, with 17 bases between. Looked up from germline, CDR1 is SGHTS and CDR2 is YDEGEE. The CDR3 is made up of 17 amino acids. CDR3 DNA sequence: TGTGCCAGCAGCCTTGGATTTACAGGCACCTCTGGAAACACCATATATTTT. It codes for CASSLGFTGTSGNTIYF.

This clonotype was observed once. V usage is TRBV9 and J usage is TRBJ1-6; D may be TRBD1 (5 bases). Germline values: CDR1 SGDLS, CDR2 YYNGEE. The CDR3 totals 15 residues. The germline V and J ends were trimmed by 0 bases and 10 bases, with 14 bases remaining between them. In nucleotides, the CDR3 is TGTGCCAGCAGCGTAGCTGCGAGGGGATCCTCACCCCTCCACTTT. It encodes CASSVAARGSSPLHF.

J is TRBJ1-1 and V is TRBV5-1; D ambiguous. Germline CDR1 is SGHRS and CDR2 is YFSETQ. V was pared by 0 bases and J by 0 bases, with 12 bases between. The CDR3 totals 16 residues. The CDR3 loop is CASSLVGTVMNTEAFF. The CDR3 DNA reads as TGCGCCAGCAGCTTGGTGGGTACGGTAATGAACACTGAAGCTTTCTTT. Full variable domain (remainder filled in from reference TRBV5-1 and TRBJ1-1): KAGVTQTPRYLIKTRGQQVTLSCSPISGHRSVSWYQQTPGQGLQFLFEYFSETQRNKGNFPGRFSGRQFSNSRSEMNVSTLELGDSALYLCASSLVGTVMNTEAFFGQGTRLTVV.

CDR3 sequence reads: CSARPGLALGNEQFF. For the CDR3, the DNA is TGCAGTGCCAGACCTGGACTAGCTTTGGGGAATGAGCAGTTCTTC. The rearrangement links TRBV20-1 to TRBJ2-1; 8 bases fit TRBD2. V was clipped by 6 bases and J by 7 bases; unmatched bases: 14. The CDR3 has 15 residues. The germline V gene has CDR1 DFQATT and CDR2 SNEGSKA (reference sequence).